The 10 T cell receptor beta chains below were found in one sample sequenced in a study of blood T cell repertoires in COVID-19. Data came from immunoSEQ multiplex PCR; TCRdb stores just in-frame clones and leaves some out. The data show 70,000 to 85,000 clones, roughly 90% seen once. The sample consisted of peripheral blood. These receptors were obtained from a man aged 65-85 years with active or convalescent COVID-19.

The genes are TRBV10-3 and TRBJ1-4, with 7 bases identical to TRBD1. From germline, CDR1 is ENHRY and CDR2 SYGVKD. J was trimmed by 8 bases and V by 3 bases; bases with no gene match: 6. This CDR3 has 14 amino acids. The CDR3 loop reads CAISDDRVGEKLFF. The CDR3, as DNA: TGTGCCATCAGTGACGACAGGGTGGGCGAAAAACTGTTTTTT.

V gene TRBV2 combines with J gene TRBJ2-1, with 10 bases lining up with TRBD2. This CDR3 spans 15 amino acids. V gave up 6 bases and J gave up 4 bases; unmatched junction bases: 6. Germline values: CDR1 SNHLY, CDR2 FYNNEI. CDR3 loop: CASRSTSGYYNEQFF. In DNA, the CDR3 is TGTGCCAGCAGATCGACTAGCGGGTATTACAATGAGCAGTTCTTC.

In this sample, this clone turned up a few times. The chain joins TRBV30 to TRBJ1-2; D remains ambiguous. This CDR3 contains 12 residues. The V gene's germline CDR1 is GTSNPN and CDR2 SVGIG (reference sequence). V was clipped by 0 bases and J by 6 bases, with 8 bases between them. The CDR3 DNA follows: TGTGCCTGGAGTGTCCGGGGTCATGGCTACACCTTC. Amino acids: CAWSVRGHGYTF.

The CDR3 nucleotides read TGTGCCAGCAAAAAGGGGGGGATGAACACTGAAGCTTTCTTT. Residues: CASKKGGMNTEAFF. The chain carries TRBV6-5 and TRBJ1-1; maybe TRBD1 (6 bases). Germline lookup yields CDR1 MNHEY and CDR2 SVGAGI. V lost 7 bases to trimming and J lost 0 bases, with 12 bases between them. The CDR3 is 14 amino acids.

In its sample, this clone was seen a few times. CDR3 nucleotide sequence: TGCGCCAGCAGCTTAGAGCAACGGGCCGGGGAGCTGTTTTTT. Translated, it gives CASSLEQRAGELFF. This chain connects TRBV5-1 to TRBJ2-2; no definite D call. Trimming took off 2 bases at V and 6 bases at J, with 11 bases between the two ends. The CDR3 runs 14 residues. Germline V gene lookup returns CDR1 SGHRS and CDR2 YFSETQ.

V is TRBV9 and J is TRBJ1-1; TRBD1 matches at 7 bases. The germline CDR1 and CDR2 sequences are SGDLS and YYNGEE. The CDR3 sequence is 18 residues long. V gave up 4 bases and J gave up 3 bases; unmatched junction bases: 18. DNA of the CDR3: TGTGCCAGCAGCTCCCAACGGGGCCTACAGGGGTTGGACACTGAAGCTTTCTTT. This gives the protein CASSSQRGLQGLDTEAFF.

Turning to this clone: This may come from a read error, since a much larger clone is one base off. In DNA, the CDR3 is TGTGCCAGCAGTACTACCGGGGAGCTGTTTTTT. Translation: CASSTTGELFF. This chain joins TRBV12-3 or TRBV12-4 and TRBJ2-2; D is ambiguous. V was cut by 5 bases and J by 5 bases, with 3 bases left in between. CDR3 length equals 11 residues.

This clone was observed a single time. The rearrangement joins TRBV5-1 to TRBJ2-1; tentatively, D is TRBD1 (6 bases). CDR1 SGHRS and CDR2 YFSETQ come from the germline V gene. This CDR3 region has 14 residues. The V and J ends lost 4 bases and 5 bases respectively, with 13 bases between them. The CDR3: CASSPGTTHNEQFF. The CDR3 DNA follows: TGCGCCAGCAGCCCCGGGACAACCCACAATGAGCAGTTCTTC.

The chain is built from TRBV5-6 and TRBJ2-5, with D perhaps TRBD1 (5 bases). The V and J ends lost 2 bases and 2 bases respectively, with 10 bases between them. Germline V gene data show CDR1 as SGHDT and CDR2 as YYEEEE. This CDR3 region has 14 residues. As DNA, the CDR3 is TGTGCCAGCAGCTTTCTTACAGGACAAGAGACCCAGTACTTC. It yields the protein CASSFLTGQETQYF.

CDR3 residues: CASSLAGTGNNQPQHF. The CDR3 nucleotides read TGTGCCAGCAGCCTCGCCGGGACAGGGAACAATCAGCCCCAGCATTTT. The V call is TRBV7-9, the J call TRBJ1-5; 9 bases line up with TRBD1. CDR3 size: 16 residues. V lost 5 bases and J lost 3; bases outside the gene matches: 8. CDR1 is SEHNR and CDR2 is FQNEAQ in the germline V gene (reference sequence).